The clone carrying this TCR beta chain was counted at least ten times. What it binds is unknown. The CDR3 end is not reached by the read, which stops 3 residues before it; the germline J gene fills it in. V gave up 3 bases and J gave up 7 bases, with 15 bases separating them. The CDR3 consists of 14 residues. Germline V gene data show CDR1 as SGHTA and CDR2 as FQGNSA. This sample stems from a study of T cell clonality in common variable immunodeficiency. Profiling relied on immunoSEQ multiplex PCR, and the TCRdb table lists in-frame clones only, not all of them. This table holds about 19,000 clones with no singletons; the top ten claim 6% to 7%. No CVID subject was ill or on immunomodulatory drugs when sampled. Study-level findings and limits: Fewer deletions and N-nucleotide insertions were reportedly seen in common variable immunodeficiency TCR beta sequences.

V and J are TRBV7-2 and TRBJ1-2; a possible D gene is TRBD1 (6 bases). The source is a human donor with common variable immunodeficiency. Sequenced sample: peripheral blood mononuclear cells. CDR3 sequence: CASSLAQGPVGYTF. The CDR3 DNA, read in part, is TGTGCCAGCAGCTTGGCACAGGGTCCCGTTGGC.